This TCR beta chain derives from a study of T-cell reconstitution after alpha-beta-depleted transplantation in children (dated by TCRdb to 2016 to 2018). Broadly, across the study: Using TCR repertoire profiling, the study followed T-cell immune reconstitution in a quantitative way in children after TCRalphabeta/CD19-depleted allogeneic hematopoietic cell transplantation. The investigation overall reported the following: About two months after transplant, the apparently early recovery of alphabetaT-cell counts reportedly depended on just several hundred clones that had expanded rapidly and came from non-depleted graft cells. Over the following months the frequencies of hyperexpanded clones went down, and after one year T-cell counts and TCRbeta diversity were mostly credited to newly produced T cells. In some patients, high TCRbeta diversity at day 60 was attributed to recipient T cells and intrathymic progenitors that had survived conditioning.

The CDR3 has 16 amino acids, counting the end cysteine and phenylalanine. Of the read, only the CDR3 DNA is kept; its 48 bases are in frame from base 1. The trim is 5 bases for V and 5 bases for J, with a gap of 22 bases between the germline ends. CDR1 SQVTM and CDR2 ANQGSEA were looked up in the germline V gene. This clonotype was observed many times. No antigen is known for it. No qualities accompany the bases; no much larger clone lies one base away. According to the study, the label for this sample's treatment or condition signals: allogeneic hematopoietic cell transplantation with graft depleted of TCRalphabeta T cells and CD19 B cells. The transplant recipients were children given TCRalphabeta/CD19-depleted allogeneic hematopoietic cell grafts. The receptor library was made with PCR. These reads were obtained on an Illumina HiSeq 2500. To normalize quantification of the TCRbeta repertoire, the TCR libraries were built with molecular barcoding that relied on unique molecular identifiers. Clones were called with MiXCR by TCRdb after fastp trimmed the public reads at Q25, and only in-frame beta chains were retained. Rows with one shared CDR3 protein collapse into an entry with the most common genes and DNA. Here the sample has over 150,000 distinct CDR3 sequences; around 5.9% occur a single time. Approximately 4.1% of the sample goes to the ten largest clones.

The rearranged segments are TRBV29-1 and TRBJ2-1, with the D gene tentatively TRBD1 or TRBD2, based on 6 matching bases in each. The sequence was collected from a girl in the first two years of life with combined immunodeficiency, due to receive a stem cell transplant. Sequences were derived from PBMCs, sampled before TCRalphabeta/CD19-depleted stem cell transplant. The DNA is TGCAGCGTTCCCGGGCAATGGGCGGGACACCACAATGAGCAGTTCTTC. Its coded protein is CSVPGQWAGHHNEQFF.